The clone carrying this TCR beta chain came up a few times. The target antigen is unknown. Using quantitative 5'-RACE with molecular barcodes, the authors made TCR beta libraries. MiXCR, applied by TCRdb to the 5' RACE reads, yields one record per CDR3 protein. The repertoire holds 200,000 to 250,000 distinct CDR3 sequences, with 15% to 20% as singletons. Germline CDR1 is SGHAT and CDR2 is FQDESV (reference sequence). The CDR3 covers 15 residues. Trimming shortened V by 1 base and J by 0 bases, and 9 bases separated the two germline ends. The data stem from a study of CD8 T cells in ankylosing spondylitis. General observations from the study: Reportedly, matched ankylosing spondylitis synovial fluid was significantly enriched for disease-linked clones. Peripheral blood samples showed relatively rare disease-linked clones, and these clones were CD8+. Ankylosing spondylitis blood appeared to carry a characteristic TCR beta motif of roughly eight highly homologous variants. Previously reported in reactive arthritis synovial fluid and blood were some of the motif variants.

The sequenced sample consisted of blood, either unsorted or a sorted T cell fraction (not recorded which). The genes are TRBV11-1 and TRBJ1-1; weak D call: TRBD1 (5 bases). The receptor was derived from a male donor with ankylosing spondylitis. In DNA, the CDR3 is TGTGCCAGCAGCTTAGATCGACAGTTGAACACTGAAGCTTTCTTT. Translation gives CASSLDRQLNTEAFF. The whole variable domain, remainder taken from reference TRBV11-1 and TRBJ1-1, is EAEVAQSPRYKITEKSQAVAFWCDPISGHATLYWYRQILGQGPELLVQFQDESVVDDSQLPKDRFSAERLKGVDSTLKIQPAELGDSAMYLCASSLDRQLNTEAFFGQGTRLTVV.